This T cell receptor (beta chain) was captured by sequencing in a study of blood T cell repertoires in COVID-19. The protocol was immunoSEQ multiplex PCR, while the TCRdb copy is restricted to in-frame clones and leaves out a portion. The sample has 290,000 or so clones, more than 75% seen once. V was shortened by 6 bases and J by 6 bases, with 9 bases between the two germline ends. The CDR3 loop spans 11 amino acids. Looked up from germline, CDR1 is DFQATT and CDR2 is SNEGSKA (reference sequence). Note on this clone: The sample has other DNA sequences that encode this CDR3 too.

This receptor was obtained from a man in his 70s with acute or convalescent COVID-19. Sequencing input: peripheral blood. The V gene is TRBV20-1, the J gene TRBJ2-1, with D hard to call. In DNA, the CDR3 is TGCAGTGCACCCCTAGTCAATGAGCAGTTCTTC. Translating gives CSAPLVNEQFF.